These 10 T cell receptor beta chains were all obtained from the same sample, sequenced in a study of T cells in Graves' hyperthyroidism and ophthalmopathy. Authors of the study amplified TCR beta CDR3 regions from RNA transcripts. Carried out on the TCR CDR3, a first-round RT-PCR used the HTBI primer set. Each CDR3 protein is one row after TCRdb ran MiXCR on the multiplex PCR reads. This sample has 250,000 to 350,000 distinct CDR3 sequences, with 20% to 25% found just once. Sequencing input: blood. These receptors originate from a man aged 30 to 39 with Graves' ophthalmopathy.

V is TRBV4-1 and J is TRBJ2-3, with a weak D call TRBD2 (6 bases). V was cut by 2 bases and J by 7 bases, with 10 bases left in between. CDR3 length: 13 amino acids. The germline V gene encodes CDR1 MGHRA and CDR2 YSYEKL. The CDR3 region has the DNA TGCGCCAGCAGCCAAACCCGCGGGAATACGCAGTATTTT. It codes for CASSQTRGNTQYF.

The chain uses TRBV29-1 and TRBJ2-3; 12 bases are a match to TRBD2. V gave up 1 base and J gave up 7 bases; unmatched junction bases: 3. Germline CDR1 and CDR2: SQVTM and ANQGSEA. The CDR3 covers 14 residues. As DNA, the CDR3 is TGCAGCGTTGAAGGACTAGCGGGGGTGAATACGCAGTATTTT. It codes for CSVEGLAGVNTQYF.

V usage is TRBV6-2 or TRBV6-3 and J usage is TRBJ2-3; no firm D call. The CDR3 has 13 amino acids. Trimming removed 7 bases from V and 2 bases from J, with 10 bases in between. Germline CDR1 is MNHEY and CDR2 is SVGEGT. The CDR3: CASKRHNTDTQYF. As DNA, the CDR3 is TGTGCCAGCAAGAGACACAACACAGATACGCAGTATTTT.

The rearrangement joins TRBV2 to TRBJ2-7; 7 bases are shared with TRBD1. Germline CDR1 and CDR2: SNHLY and FYNNEI. This CDR3 has 13 residues. The ends lost 7 bases at V and 0 bases at J; junction bases unmatched: 3. The CDR3 protein is CASNDRASYEQYF. The CDR3 bases are TGTGCCAGCAACGACAGGGCCTCCTACGAGCAGTACTTC.

The genes are TRBV7-9 and TRBJ2-7; D remains ambiguous. CDR1 is SEHNR, CDR2 FQNEAQ, per germline (reference sequence). The V end lost 4 bases, the J end lost 2 bases, and 15 bases lay between the germline ends. The CDR3 loop spans 15 amino acids. The CDR3 sequence: CASSSAGGFPYEQYF. In DNA, the CDR3 is TGTGCCAGCAGCTCCGCCGGCGGCTTCCCCTACGAGCAGTACTTC. The full variable domain, in which reference TRBV7-9 and TRBJ2-7 provide the parts outside the CDR3, is DTGVSQNPRHKITKRGQNVTFRCDPISEHNRLYWYRQTLGQGPEFLTYFQNEAQLEKSRLLSDRFSAERPKGSFSTLEIQRTEQGDSAMYLCASSSAGGFPYEQYFGPGTRLTVT.

This clonotype turned up a few times. This rearrangement joins TRBV27 to TRBJ1-3; D is unresolved. CDR3 length: 11 amino acids. CDR1 and CDR2 (germline): MNHEY, SMNVEV (reference sequence). V was trimmed by 6 bases and J by 16 bases, leaving 16 bases between them. The CDR3: CASSLGRALYF. Written as DNA, the CDR3 is TGTGCCAGCAGCTTAGGGAGGGCGCTTTATTTT.

The chain carries TRBV12-3 or TRBV12-4 and TRBJ1-3; D unresolved. V dropped 5 bases and J dropped 3 bases, with 5 bases sitting between them. This CDR3 has 12 residues. The CDR3 DNA is TGTGCCAGCAGTCCTTTTGGAAACACCATATATTTT. Translation gives CASSPFGNTIYF.

Concerning this clonotype: The CDR3 end shows no conserved phenylalanine or tryptophan, and so a read error is likely. The gene calls are TRBV19 and TRBJ2-1; 14 bases are shared with TRBD2. V lost 3 bases and J lost 8; bases outside the gene matches: 3. The CDR3 totals 15 residues. Per germline, CDR1 LNHDA and CDR2 SQIVND (reference sequence). CDR3 nucleotides: TGTGCCAGTAGTATCGGGACTAGCGGGAGTGATGAGCAGTTCCTC. Translated, it gives CASSIGTSGSDEQFL.

This sequence joins TRBV3-1 and TRBJ1-6, with 7 bases identical to TRBD1. Germline CDR1 LGHDT, CDR2 YNNKEL (reference sequence). Trimming at V came to 9 bases and at J to 1 base, leaving 3 bases not matched to a gene. There are 14 residues in the CDR3. The CDR3 nucleotides read TGTGCCAGTAAGGGACAGTCCTATAATTCACCCCTCCACTTT. This codes for CASKGQSYNSPLHF.

The V and J genes are TRBV18 and TRBJ2-1; 9 bases align to TRBD2. The CDR3 covers 16 residues. Per germline, CDR1 KGHSH and CDR2 LQKENI. Trimming removed 2 bases from V and 8 bases from J; junction bases left unmatched: 10. CDR3 nucleotides: TGTGCCAGCTCACCAGATCTCGGACTAGCGACGGATGAGCAGTTCTTC. This translates into CASSPDLGLATDEQFF.